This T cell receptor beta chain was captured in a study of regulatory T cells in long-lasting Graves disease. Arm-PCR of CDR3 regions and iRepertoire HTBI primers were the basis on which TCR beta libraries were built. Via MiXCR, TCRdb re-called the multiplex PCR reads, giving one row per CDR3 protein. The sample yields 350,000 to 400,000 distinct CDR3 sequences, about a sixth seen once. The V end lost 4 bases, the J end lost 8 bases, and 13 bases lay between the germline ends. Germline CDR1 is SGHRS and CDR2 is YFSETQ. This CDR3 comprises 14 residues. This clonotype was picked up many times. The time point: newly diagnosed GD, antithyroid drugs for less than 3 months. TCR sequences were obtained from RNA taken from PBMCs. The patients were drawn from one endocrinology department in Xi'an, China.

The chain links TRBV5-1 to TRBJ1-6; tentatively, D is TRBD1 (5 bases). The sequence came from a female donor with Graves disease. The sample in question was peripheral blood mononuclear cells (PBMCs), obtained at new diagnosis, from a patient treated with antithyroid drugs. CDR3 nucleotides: TGCGCCAGCAGCCAGGGAAACCTTCATTCACCCCTCCACTTT. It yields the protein CASSQGNLHSPLHF. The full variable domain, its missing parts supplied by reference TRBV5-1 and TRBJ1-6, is KAGVTQTPRYLIKTRGQQVTLSCSPISGHRSVSWYQQTPGQGLQFLFEYFSETQRNKGNFPGRFSGRQFSNSRSEMNVSTLELGDSALYLCASSQGNLHSPLHFGNGTRLTVT.